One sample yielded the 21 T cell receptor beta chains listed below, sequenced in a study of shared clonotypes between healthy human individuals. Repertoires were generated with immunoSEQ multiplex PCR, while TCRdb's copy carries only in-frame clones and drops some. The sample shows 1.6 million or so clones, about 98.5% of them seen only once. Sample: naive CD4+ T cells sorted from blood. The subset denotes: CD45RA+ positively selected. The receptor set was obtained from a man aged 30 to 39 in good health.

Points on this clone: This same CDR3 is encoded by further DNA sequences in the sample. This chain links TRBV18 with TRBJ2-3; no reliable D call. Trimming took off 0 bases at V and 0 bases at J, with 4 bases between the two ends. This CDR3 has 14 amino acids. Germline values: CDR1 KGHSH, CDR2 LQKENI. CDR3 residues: CASSPPSSTDTQYF. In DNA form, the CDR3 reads TGTGCCAGCTCACCACCTTCCAGCACAGATACGCAGTATTTT.

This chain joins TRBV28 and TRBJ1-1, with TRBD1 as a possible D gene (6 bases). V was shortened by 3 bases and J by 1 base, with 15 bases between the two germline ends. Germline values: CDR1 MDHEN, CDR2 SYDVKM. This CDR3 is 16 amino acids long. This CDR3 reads CASSLPQGLGNTEAFF. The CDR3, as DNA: TGTGCCAGCAGTTTGCCACAGGGATTGGGGAACACTGAAGCTTTCTTT.

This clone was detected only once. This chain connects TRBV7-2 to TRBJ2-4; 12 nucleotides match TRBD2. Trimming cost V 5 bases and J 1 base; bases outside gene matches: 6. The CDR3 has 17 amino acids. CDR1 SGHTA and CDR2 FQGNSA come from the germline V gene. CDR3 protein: CASSASSGRGAKNIQYF. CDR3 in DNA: TGTGCCAGCAGCGCGTCTAGCGGGAGGGGGGCCAAAAACATTCAGTACTTC.

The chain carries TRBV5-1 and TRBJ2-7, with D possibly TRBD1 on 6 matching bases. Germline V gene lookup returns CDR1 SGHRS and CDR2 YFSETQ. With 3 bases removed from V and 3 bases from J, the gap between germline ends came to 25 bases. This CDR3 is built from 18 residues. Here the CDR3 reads CASSSARGGQGIIYEQYF. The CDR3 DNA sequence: TGCGCCAGCAGCTCCGCACGTGGTGGGCAGGGGATTATCTACGAGCAGTACTTC.

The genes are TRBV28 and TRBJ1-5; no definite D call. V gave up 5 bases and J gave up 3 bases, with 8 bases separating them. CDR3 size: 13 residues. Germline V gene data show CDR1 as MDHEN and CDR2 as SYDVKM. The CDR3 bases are TGTGCCAGCAGTGCGACCTACAATCAGCCCCAGCATTTT. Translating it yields CASSATYNQPQHF.

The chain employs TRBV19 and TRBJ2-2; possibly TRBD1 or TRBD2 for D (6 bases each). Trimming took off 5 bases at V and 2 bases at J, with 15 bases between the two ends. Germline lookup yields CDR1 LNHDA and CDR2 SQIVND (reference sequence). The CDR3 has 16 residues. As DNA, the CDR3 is TGTGCCAGTAGTCCCGAGGGGGGACTCAACACCGGGGAGCTGTTTTTT. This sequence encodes CASSPEGGLNTGELFF.

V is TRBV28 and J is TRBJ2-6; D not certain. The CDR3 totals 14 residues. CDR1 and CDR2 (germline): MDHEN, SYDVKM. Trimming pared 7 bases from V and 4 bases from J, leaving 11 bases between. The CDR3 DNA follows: TGTGCCAGCACGGACGGCCAAGGGGCCAACGTCCTGACTTTC. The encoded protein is CASTDGQGANVLTF.

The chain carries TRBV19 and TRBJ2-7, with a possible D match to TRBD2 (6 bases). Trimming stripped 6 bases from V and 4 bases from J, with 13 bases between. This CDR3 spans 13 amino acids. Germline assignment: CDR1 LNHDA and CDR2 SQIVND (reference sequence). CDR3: CASRPRLGYEQYF. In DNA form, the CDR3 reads TGTGCCAGTAGACCAAGACTAGGGTACGAGCAGTACTTC.

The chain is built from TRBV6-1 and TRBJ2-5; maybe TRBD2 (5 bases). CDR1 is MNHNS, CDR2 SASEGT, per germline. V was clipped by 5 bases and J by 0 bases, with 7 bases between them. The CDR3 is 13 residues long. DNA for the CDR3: TGTGCCAGCAGTCACGGGAACCAAGAGACCCAGTACTTC. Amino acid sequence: CASSHGNQETQYF.

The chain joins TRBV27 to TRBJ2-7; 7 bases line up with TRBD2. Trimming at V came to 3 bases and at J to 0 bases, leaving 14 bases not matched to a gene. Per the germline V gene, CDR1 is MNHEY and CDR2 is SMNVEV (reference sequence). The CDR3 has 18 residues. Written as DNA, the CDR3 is TGTGCCAGCAGTTTTTCCCCCTTCTCACTAGCGAGCTCCTACGAGCAGTACTTC. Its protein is CASSFSPFSLASSYEQYF.

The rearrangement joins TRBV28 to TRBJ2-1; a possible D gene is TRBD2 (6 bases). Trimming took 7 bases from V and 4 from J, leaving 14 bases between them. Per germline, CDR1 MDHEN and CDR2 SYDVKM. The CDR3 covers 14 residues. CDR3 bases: TGTGCCAGCAACCCATGGGGAGGTTACAATGAGCAGTTCTTC. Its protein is CASNPWGGYNEQFF.

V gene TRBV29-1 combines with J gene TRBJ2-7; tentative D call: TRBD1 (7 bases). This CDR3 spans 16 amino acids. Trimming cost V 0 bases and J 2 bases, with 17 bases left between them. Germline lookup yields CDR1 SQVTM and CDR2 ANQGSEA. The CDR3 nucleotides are TGCAGCGTTGAAGATTCGGCCAGGGGGGTACCCTACGAGCAGTACTTC. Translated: CSVEDSARGVPYEQYF.

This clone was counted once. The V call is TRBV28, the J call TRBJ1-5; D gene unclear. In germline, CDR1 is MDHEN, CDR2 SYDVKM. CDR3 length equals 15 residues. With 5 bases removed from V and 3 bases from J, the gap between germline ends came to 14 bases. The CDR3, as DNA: TGTGCCAGCAGTACCGCGGAGGGCCTCAATCAGCCCCAGCATTTT. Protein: CASSTAEGLNQPQHF. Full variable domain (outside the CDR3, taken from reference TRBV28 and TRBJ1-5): DVKVTQSSRYLVKRTGEKVFLECVQDMDHENMFWYRQDPGLGLRLIYFSYDVKMKEKGDIPEGYSVSREKKERFSLILESASTNQTSMYLCASSTAEGLNQPQHFGDGTRLSIL.

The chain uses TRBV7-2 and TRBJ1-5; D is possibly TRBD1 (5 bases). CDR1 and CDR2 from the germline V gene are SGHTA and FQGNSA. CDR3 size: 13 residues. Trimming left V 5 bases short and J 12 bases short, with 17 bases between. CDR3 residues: CASSQGLPWVQHF. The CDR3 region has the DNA TGTGCCAGCAGCCAGGGCCTCCCCTGGGTCCAGCATTTT.

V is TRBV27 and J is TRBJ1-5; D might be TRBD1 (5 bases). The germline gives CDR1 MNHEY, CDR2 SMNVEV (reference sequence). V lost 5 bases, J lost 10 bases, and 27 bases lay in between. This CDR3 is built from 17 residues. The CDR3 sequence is CASSLGEPKGRNRPQHF. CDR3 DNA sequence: TGTGCCAGCAGTCTAGGAGAACCCAAGGGGAGAAATCGTCCCCAGCATTTT.

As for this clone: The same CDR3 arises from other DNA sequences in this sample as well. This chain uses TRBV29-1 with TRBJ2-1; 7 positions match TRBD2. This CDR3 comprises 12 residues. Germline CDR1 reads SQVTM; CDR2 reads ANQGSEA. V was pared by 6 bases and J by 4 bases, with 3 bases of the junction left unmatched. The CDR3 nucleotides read TGCAGCGTATTAGCGGGTTACAATGAGCAGTTCTTC. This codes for CSVLAGYNEQFF.

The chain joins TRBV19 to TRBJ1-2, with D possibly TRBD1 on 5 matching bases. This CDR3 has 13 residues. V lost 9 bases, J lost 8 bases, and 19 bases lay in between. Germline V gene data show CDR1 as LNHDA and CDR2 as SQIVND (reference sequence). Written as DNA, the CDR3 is TGTGCCAGCCGTCGGGGCGTAATGACGGGCTACACCTTC. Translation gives CASRRGVMTGYTF.

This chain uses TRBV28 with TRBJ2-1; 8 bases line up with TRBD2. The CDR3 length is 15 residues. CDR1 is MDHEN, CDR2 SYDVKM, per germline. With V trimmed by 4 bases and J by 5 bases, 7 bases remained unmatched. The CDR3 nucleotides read TGTGCCAGCAGTTCAAGCGGGAGAGGTCACAATGAGCAGTTCTTC. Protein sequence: CASSSSGRGHNEQFF.

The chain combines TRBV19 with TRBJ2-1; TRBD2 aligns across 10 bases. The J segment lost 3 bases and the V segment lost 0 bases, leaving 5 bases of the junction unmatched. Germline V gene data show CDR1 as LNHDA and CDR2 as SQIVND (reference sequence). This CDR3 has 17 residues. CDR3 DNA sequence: TGTGCCAGTAGTATAGAGACTAGCGGGTATATCTACAATGAGCAGTTCTTC. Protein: CASSIETSGYIYNEQFF.

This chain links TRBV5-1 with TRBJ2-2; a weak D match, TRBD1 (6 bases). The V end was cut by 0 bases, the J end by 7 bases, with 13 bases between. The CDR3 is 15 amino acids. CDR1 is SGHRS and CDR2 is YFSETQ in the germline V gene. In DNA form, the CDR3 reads TGCGCCAGCAGCTTGGGGCAGACAGGCCGCGGGGAGCTGTTTTTT. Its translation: CASSLGQTGRGELFF. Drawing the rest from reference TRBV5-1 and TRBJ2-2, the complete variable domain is KAGVTQTPRYLIKTRGQQVTLSCSPISGHRSVSWYQQTPGQGLQFLFEYFSETQRNKGNFPGRFSGRQFSNSRSEMNVSTLELGDSALYLCASSLGQTGRGELFFGEGSRLTVL.

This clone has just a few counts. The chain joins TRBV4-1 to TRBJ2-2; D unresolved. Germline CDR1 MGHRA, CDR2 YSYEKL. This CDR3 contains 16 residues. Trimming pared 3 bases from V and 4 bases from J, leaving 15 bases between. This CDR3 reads CASSQLDLISTGELFF. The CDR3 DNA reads TGCGCCAGCAGCCAGCTGGACCTAATCAGCACCGGGGAGCTGTTTTTT.